Sequencing of this T cell receptor beta chain was carried out in a study of CD8 T cells in ankylosing spondylitis. Study-wide points: Some of these motif variants have turned up before, in reports on reactive arthritis synovial fluid and blood. In peripheral blood, disease-linked CD8+ clones occurred at relatively low frequencies.

Molecular-barcoded quantitative 5'-RACE produced these TCR beta libraries. MiXCR, run by TCRdb on the 5' RACE reads, gives a single entry per CDR3 protein. Of 250,000 or so distinct CDR3 sequences in the sample, 8% to 11% are singletons; the top ten hold less than 3%. This clonotype was recorded at least ten times. The antigen is unknown. Trimming shortened V by 4 bases and J by 0 bases, and 7 bases separated the two germline ends. The CDR3 covers 14 residues. Germline V gives CDR1 SEHNR, CDR2 FQNEAQ (reference sequence). This receptor was taken from a male donor with ankylosing spondylitis or in good health (not recorded which). The sample was blood, either unsorted or a sorted T cell fraction (not recorded which). The chain employs TRBV7-9 and TRBJ1-5; D unresolved. CDR3 nucleotide sequence: TGTGCCAGCAGCTCCCCCGGTAGCAATCAGCCCCAGCATTTT. This sequence encodes CASSSPGSNQPQHF.